These T cell receptor beta chains were read from a single sample in a study of Graves' ophthalmopathy and Graves' hyperthyroidism. TCRdb reprocessed the multiplex PCR reads with MiXCR, giving one entry per CDR3 protein. The sample shows hundreds of thousands of distinct CDR3 sequences, roughly 40% of them seen only once. The sample comprised peripheral blood. Receptors were obtained from an adult man with Graves' ophthalmopathy. The CDR3 runs from the conserved cysteine through the conserved F or W. The order of the fields is clone size, V gene, D gene, J gene, CDR3 protein, CDR3 DNA. The D gene is left open where the match is weak. Clone sizes are given selectively: once, few, many, or a class where the clone is expanded.

>NA|TRBV29-1|NA|TRBJ2-2
CSVGAGQNTGELFF
TGCAGCGTTGGGGCTGGACAGAACACCGGGGAGCTGTTTTTT
>NA|TRBV7-4|NA|TRBJ2-5
CASSLAGDTSPGQPQYF
TGTGCCAGCAGCTTAGCGGGTGACACGTCGCCGGGTCAGCCCCAGTACTTC
>few|TRBV7-2|TRBD2|TRBJ2-5
CASSLSRLAGDQETQYF
TGTGCCAGCAGCCTCAGTCGACTAGCGGGGGACCAAGAGACCCAGTACTTC
>NA|TRBV5-8|TRBD1|TRBJ2-5
CASSAGQVGYQETQYF
TGTGCCAGCAGCGCCGGACAGGTCGGATACCAAGAGACCCAGTACTTC
>NA|TRBV10-3|NA|TRBJ2-7
CASSYRRGAVYEQYF
TGTGCCAGCAGTTACCGTAGGGGTGCTGTTTACGAGCAGTACTTC
>NA|TRBV19|NA|TRBJ2-7
CASSYGFRGEQYF
TGTGCCAGTAGTTACGGGTTTCGCGGTGAGCAGTACTTC
>NA|TRBV4-3|NA|TRBJ1-5
CASSQEGFSNQPQHF
TGCGCCAGCAGCCAAGAGGGTTTTAGCAATCAGCCCCAGCATTTT
>NA|TRBV7-9|NA|TRBJ2-7
CASSLIAGEPLEQYF
TGTGCCAGCAGCTTAATAGCCGGGGAACCCCTCGAGCAGTACTTC
>many|TRBV2|NA|TRBJ2-5
CASSERTDPETQYF
TGTGCCAGCAGTGAAAGGACGGACCCAGAGACCCAGTACTTC
>NA|TRBV25-1|NA|TRBJ2-2
CASSASGAWDTGELFF
TGTGCCAGCAGTGCTAGTGGGGCGTGGGACACCGGGGAGCTGTTTTTT
>NA|TRBV7-2|NA|TRBJ2-5
CASREGGPVETQYF
TGTGCCAGCAGGGAGGGGGGGCCCGTAGAGACCCAGTACTTC
>many|TRBV10-3|NA|TRBJ1-1
CAISGGASNTEAFF
TGTGCCATCAGCGGTGGGGCATCTAACACTGAAGCTTTCTTT
>many|TRBV7-6|NA|TRBJ1-3
CASSLAQQFSGNTIYF
TGTGCCAGCAGCTTAGCGCAACAGTTCTCTGGAAACACCATATATTTT
>NA|TRBV29-1|NA|TRBJ2-3
CNVEPWTRPDTQYF
TGCAACGTTGAGCCCTGGACGCGCCCAGATACGCAGTATTTT
>many|TRBV25-1|NA|TRBJ2-2
CASSEYRADTGELFF
TGTGCCAGCAGTGAATACAGGGCCGACACCGGGGAGCTGTTTTTT
>NA|TRBV6-1|TRBD2|TRBJ2-7
CASSEWASGSRREQYF
TGTGCCAGCAGTGAATGGGCTAGCGGGTCAAGGAGGGAGCAGTACTTC
>NA|TRBV15|TRBD1|TRBJ1-6
CATSSDRGQYNSPLHF
TGTGCCACCAGCAGCGACAGGGGACAGTATAATTCACCCCTCCACTTT
>NA|TRBV20-1|TRBD2|TRBJ2-5
CSARLASGVQETQYF
TGCAGTGCTAGGTTGGCTAGCGGGGTCCAAGAGACCCAGTACTTC
>many|TRBV10-3|NA|TRBJ1-2
CAISENGGVYGYTF
TGTGCCATCAGTGAAAATGGAGGGGTCTATGGCTACACCTTC
>many|TRBV7-9|NA|TRBJ2-7
CASSWTSGRLYYEQYF
TGTGCCAGCAGCTGGACGTCCGGGCGACTTTACTACGAGCAGTACTTC
>many|TRBV7-9|NA|TRBJ1-2
CASSSSLRDKNYGYTF
TGTGCCAGCAGCTCCTCGCTTAGGGACAAAAACTATGGCTACACCTTC
>NA|TRBV10-3|NA|TRBJ1-4
CASSQYPSNEKLFF
TGTGCCAGCAGCCAATATCCCTCAAATGAAAAACTGTTTTTT
>few|TRBV20-1|NA|TRBJ1-5
CSAGVDFSNQPQHF
TGCAGTGCTGGTGTTGATTTTAGCAATCAGCCCCAGCATTTT
>NA|TRBV25-1|NA|TRBJ2-5
CASSPPVQGSQETQYF
TGTGCCAGCTCACCTCCGGTACAGGGTTCCCAAGAGACCCAGTACTTC
>few|TRBV6-1|TRBD1|TRBJ1-2
CASSDLRTGARYGYTF
TGTGCCAGCAGTGACCTTAGGACAGGGGCTCGGTATGGCTACACCTTC
>once|TRBV2|TRBD1|TRBJ2-5
CAISGDRGRVETQYF
TGTGCCATCAGTGGGGACAGGGGGCGCGTGGAGACCCAGTACTTC
>few|TRBV19|NA|TRBJ2-2
CASSIASLSDGELFF
TGTGCCAGTAGTATAGCTTCACTGTCTGACGGGGAGCTGTTTTTT
>NA|TRBV7-2|NA|TRBJ2-2
CASSYGQSDVGELFF
TGTGCCAGCAGCTATGGACAGAGCGACGTCGGGGAGCTGTTTTTT
>NA|TRBV20-1|NA|TRBJ1-3
CSAWAGNTIYF
TGCAGTGCGTGGGCTGGAAACACCATATATTTT